Listed here is a single T cell receptor beta chain. This record belongs to a study of shared clonotypes between healthy human individuals. Methods used by the authors: Junction-only immunoSEQ sequences carried no quality scores, so filtering differed. Some clones are missing from TCRdb's copy, which holds only in-frame ones; the method was immunoSEQ multiplex PCR. D and trimming come from the DNA, and the V and J calls and clone size come from that table. Counted here are 2 million to 2.5 million clones, over 90% occurring once; the ten biggest clones make up about 0.41%. This CDR3 contains 14 residues. Trimming at V came to 5 bases and at J to 1 base, leaving 3 bases not matched to a gene. Germline CDR1 and CDR2: SGHTA and FQGTGA.

The rearrangement uses TRBV7-3 and TRBJ2-3; 7 bases agree with TRBD2. This clonotype was obtained from a man between 18 and 35 years old in good health. Some clones in this sample may be carry-over from other donors' samples. The material sequenced was naive CD4+ T cells from PBMCs. This sample's subset: CD45RA+ positively selected. The CDR3 bases are TGTGCCAGCAGCGCAGCGGGACGCACAGATACGCAGTATTTT. Residues: CASSAAGRTDTQYF.